The 10 T cell receptor beta chains below come from one sample, sequenced in a study of T cells in Graves' hyperthyroidism and ophthalmopathy. RNA transcripts were the template for amplifying TCR beta CDR3 regions. HTBI primers were the set used in a first-round RT-PCR of the TCR CDR3. TCRdb ran MiXCR on the multiplex PCR reads and lists one entry per CDR3 protein. Of a few hundred thousand distinct CDR3 sequences in the sample, around 42% were seen once. Input material: peripheral blood or thyroid tissue (not recorded which). These receptors originate from a woman between 18 and 29 years old with Graves' hyperthyroidism.

This clonotype was seen a few times. V is TRBV29-1 and J is TRBJ2-1; D might be TRBD1 (6 bases). Trimming took 0 bases from V and 5 from J, leaving 8 bases between them. Germline assignment: CDR1 SQVTM and CDR2 ANQGSEA. CDR3 size: 13 residues. In DNA, the CDR3 is TGCAGCGTTGAAGAGCAGGGGAACAATGAGCAGTTCTTC. Its translation: CSVEEQGNNEQFF.

This clonotype was counted between two and nine times. CDR3 in amino acids: CATSDLVGNTGELFF. The CDR3 nucleotides are TGTGCCACCAGTGATTTGGTGGGGAACACCGGGGAGCTGTTTTTT. The genes are TRBV24-1 and TRBJ2-2, with D unclear. Trimming pared 0 bases from V and 1 base from J, leaving 5 bases between. Germline CDR1 is KGHDR and CDR2 is SFDVKD. The CDR3 has 15 amino acids.

The V call is TRBV29-1, the J call TRBJ2-1; TRBD1 matches at 7 bases. J lost 7 bases, V lost 4 bases, and 7 bases had no gene match. Germline V lookup: CDR1 SQVTM, CDR2 ANQGSEA. The length of the CDR3 is 13 residues. DNA for the CDR3: TGCAGCGTTGCCGGACAGGTCGGAAATGAGCAGTTCTTC. Residues: CSVAGQVGNEQFF.

This clonotype was recorded many times. The chain joins TRBV5-5 to TRBJ2-3; D is undetermined. The length of the CDR3 is 14 residues. Deletions cut 6 bases from V and 1 base from J, with 12 bases between. The germline V gene has CDR1 SGHKS and CDR2 YYEKEE (reference sequence). CDR3 coding DNA: TGTGCCAGCACCCGCGCGGTTGGCACAGATACGCAGTATTTT. It specifies CASTRAVGTDTQYF.

Ten or more counts support this clonotype. The chain links TRBV12-3 or TRBV12-4 to TRBJ1-2; 7 bases are shared with TRBD1. This CDR3 region has 13 residues. V shed 5 bases, J shed 3 bases, and the junction held 3 bases outside the gene matches. CDR3 protein: CASSPGQYYGYTF. In DNA form, the CDR3 reads TGTGCCAGCAGTCCGGGACAGTACTATGGCTACACCTTC.

CDR3: CASSLRDGGYMNTEAFF. Here the CDR3 DNA reads TGTGCCAGCAGCTTACGGGACGGGGGATACATGAACACTGAAGCTTTCTTT. V is TRBV11-3 and J is TRBJ1-1; tentative D call: TRBD1 (5 bases). Germline CDR1 is SGHNT and CDR2 is YENEEA. V dropped 2 bases and J dropped 0 bases, with 16 bases sitting between them. The CDR3 has 17 residues. The variable domain in full, with the rest retrieved from reference TRBV11-3 and TRBJ1-1, is EAGVVQSPRYKIIEKKQPVAFWCNPISGHNTLYWYLQNLGQGPELLIRYENEEAVDDSQLPKDRFSAERLKGVDSTLKIQPAELGDSAVYLCASSLRDGGYMNTEAFFGQGTRLTVV.

On this clonotype itself: Relative to the germline gene, one junction end is altered; a read error may explain this. The chain uses TRBV7-9 and TRBJ2-7; 7 nucleotides align to TRBD2. This CDR3 is built from 14 residues. Per germline, CDR1 SEHNR and CDR2 FQNEAQ (reference sequence). CDR3 DNA: TGTGCCAGCAGTCCAGCGGGAATTTCCTACGAGCAGCACTTC. Translation: CASSPAGISYEQHF. The variable domain in full, with the rest retrieved from reference TRBV7-9 and TRBJ2-7, is DTGVSQNPRHKITKRGQNVTFRCDPISEHNRLYWYRQTLGQGPEFLTYFQNEAQLEKSRLLSDRFSAERPKGSFSTLEIQRTEQGDSAMYLCASSPAGISYEQHFGPGTRLTVT.

This rearrangement joins TRBV6-5 to TRBJ1-5; D is unclear. This CDR3 region has 16 residues. V lost 0 bases, J lost 3 bases, and 12 bases lay in between. Germline V gene lookup returns CDR1 MNHEY and CDR2 SVGAGI. CDR3 DNA: TGTGCCAGCAGTTACTCGAGTTCCGGCATCAATCAGCCCCAGCATTTT. It yields the protein CASSYSSSGINQPQHF.

This clonotype was seen once. The V and J genes are TRBV12-3 or TRBV12-4 and TRBJ1-1, with 9 bases identical to TRBD1. This CDR3 contains 12 residues. The J segment lost 7 bases and the V segment lost 8 bases, leaving 5 bases of the junction unmatched. The CDR3 protein is CASQGQGDEAFF. The CDR3 nucleotides are TGTGCCAGCCAGGGACAGGGTGATGAAGCTTTCTTT.

A note on this clonotype: A much larger clonotype is one base distant, so this may be a read error. This rearrangement joins TRBV19 to TRBJ2-7; 10 bases agree with TRBD1. J lost 5 bases, V lost 4 bases, and 8 bases had no gene match. Germline V gives CDR1 LNHDA, CDR2 SQIVND (reference sequence). This CDR3 has 15 amino acids. Here the CDR3 reads CASSSSGTGAHEQYF. The CDR3 DNA is TGTGCCAGTAGTAGCTCCGGGACAGGGGCCCACGAGCAGTACTTC.